This section outlines one TCR beta chain sequence together with its context. Its antigen is as yet unknown. Antigen-specific CD4+ T cells expanded by the ViraFEST assay with viral peptide pools were then sequenced. Subsequent to 10 days of culture, CD4+ T cells were isolated. BNT162b2 vaccine or mRNA-1273 vaccine was given to participants in two doses. It was with approximately 10 IU/ml IL-2 and about 10 ug/ml peptides that around 1.8 million PBMC per well were cultured. This specimen comes from a study of vaccination effects on CD4 cells after COVID-19. Looked up from germline, CDR1 is MGHDK and CDR2 is SYGVNS. The CDR3 covers 15 residues. V lost 5 bases and J 7 bases, leaving 17 bases between the germline ends. Only in-frame clones appear in the TCRdb table, and some are missing; sequencing was by immunoSEQ multiplex PCR. This repertoire shows tens of thousands of clones, around four fifths found once; its top ten account for 1.5% to 2.5%.

This TCR was sampled from a human donor who received a COVID-19 vaccine. Sequenced here: CD4+ T cells from PBMCs cultured with HCoV-OC43 spike peptides, sampled after COVID-19 vaccination. Indicated subset: HCoV-OC43 spike overlapping peptide pool stimulation. The rearrangement links TRBV25-1 to TRBJ1-4, with D maybe TRBD1 (6 bases). The CDR3 is CASSTFLGAGEKLFF. Written as DNA, the CDR3 is TGTGCCAGCAGTACCTTCCTGGGGGCAGGTGAAAAACTGTTTTTT.